The present T cell receptor beta chain was sequenced within a study of molecular identifiers for immune sequencing clone quantification. About the study: Replicates partitioned RNA from about 20,000 or 100,000 naive CD8 cells into five parts, sequencing four.

General study results and limits: More than 97% of effector molecules, versus under 1% of naive-cell molecules, belonged to clones above 20 RNA copies.

Remarks on this clonotype: The antigen remains undetermined.

TCRdb re-derived calls from the PCR reads in MiXCR, one entry per CDR3 protein. The sample has about 36,000 distinct CDR3 sequences, around 20% seen once. Sorting selected naive CD8 T cells with a CD8+CD4-CCR7+CD45RA+ phenotype. The CDR3 sequence is 12 residues long. V lost 6 bases, J lost 6 bases, and 13 bases lay in between. Germline assignment: CDR1 DFQATT and CDR2 SNEGSKA (reference sequence). This TCR derives from a human donor in good health. Some libraries in this study had Jurkat cell RNA spiked in. The sample consisted of naive CD8+ T cells from blood, with Jurkat cell RNA spiked in. The subset was: FACS-sorted CD8+CD4-CCR7+CD45RA+ naive T cells. This chain joins TRBV20-1 and TRBJ2-3, with a possible D match to TRBD2 (6 bases). The CDR3 loop reads CSAGGGLDTQYF. In nucleotides, the CDR3 is TGCAGTGCCGGGGGAGGATTGGATACGCAGTATTTT.